These 14 T cell receptor beta chains came from one sample sequenced in a study of T cell responses to AZD1222 COVID-19 vaccine. Profiling relied on immunoSEQ multiplex PCR, and the TCRdb table lists in-frame clones only, not all of them. The table shows about 97,000 clones, with roughly 91% occurring only once. The sequenced sample was peripheral blood, obtained on day 0 of AZD1222 vaccination. The receptors derive from an adult in good health.

The V call is TRBV11-1, the J call TRBJ2-1, with no clear D. The germline CDR1 and CDR2 sequences are SGHAT and FQDESV (reference sequence). The length of the CDR3 is 16 residues. Between the trimmed V and J ends, which lost 0 bases and 0 bases, there was a span of 9 bases. The CDR3 loop is CASSLAGLSSYNEQFF. CDR3 DNA sequence: TGTGCCAGCAGCTTAGCAGGGCTGAGCTCCTACAATGAGCAGTTCTTC. Together with reference TRBV11-1 and TRBJ2-1, the CDR3 gives the full variable domain: EAEVAQSPRYKITEKSQAVAFWCDPISGHATLYWYRQILGQGPELLVQFQDESVVDDSQLPKDRFSAERLKGVDSTLKIQPAELGDSAMYLCASSLAGLSSYNEQFFGPGTRLTVL.

The chain has TRBV15 and TRBJ2-7; D is unclear. The CDR3 is 15 residues long. V shed 0 bases and J shed 0 bases, with 9 bases lying between them. Germline V lookup: CDR1 LNHNV, CDR2 YYDKDF (reference sequence). The DNA for the CDR3 is TGTGCCACCAGCAGAGAAGGCGGTAGCTCCTACGAGCAGTACTTC. Protein: CATSREGGSSYEQYF.

V and J are TRBV2 and TRBJ1-1; possibly TRBD1 for D (5 bases). The CDR3 runs to 16 residues. Trimming removed 0 bases at V and 5 bases at J, with 16 bases between. CDR1 is SNHLY, CDR2 FYNNEI, per germline. CDR3 DNA sequence: TGTGCCAGCAGTGAAGCGCCTCGTGGGGGGAAAACTGAAGCTTTCTTT. It encodes CASSEAPRGGKTEAFF.

J is TRBJ1-2 and V is TRBV30, with D unresolved. Germline CDR1 GTSNPN, CDR2 SVGIG (reference sequence). This CDR3 has 14 residues. Trimming left V 5 bases short and J 8 bases short, with 21 bases between. CDR3: CAWSKGPTGGGYTF. The CDR3 DNA sequence: TGTGCCTGGTCGAAGGGCCCGACGGGTGGAGGCTACACCTTC.

The V gene is TRBV6-6, the J gene TRBJ1-1; possible D gene TRBD1, 6 bases. V was pared by 6 bases and J by 0 bases, with 17 bases between. This CDR3 region has 16 residues. Germline loops: CDR1 MNHNY, CDR2 SVGAGI (reference sequence). CDR3 loop: CASSKSPGGMNTEAFF. DNA for the CDR3: TGTGCCAGCAGCAAGAGCCCGGGGGGCATGAACACTGAAGCTTTCTTT.

This chain links TRBV7-3 with TRBJ2-3, with 14 bases fitting TRBD2. CDR3 length: 17 amino acids. The junction had 6 bases not matched to a gene; V was cut back by 5 bases and J by 2 bases. Looked up from germline, CDR1 is SGHTA and CDR2 is FQGTGA. The CDR3: CASSPSGLAGVTDTQYF. CDR3 nucleotide sequence: TGTGCCAGCAGCCCGTCGGGACTAGCGGGGGTCACAGATACGCAGTATTTT.

V gene TRBV7-2 combines with J gene TRBJ2-7; TRBD2 matches 9 bases. This CDR3 contains 15 residues. CDR1 and CDR2 (germline): SGHTA, FQGNSA. Losses at the gene ends were 2 bases for V and 6 bases for J; bases not matched to a gene: 8. CDR3 residues: CASSLMAGGIGEQYF. The DNA of the CDR3 is TGTGCCAGCAGCTTAATGGCGGGAGGGATCGGCGAGCAGTACTTC.

This sequence joins TRBV30 and TRBJ1-1, with 7 bases matching TRBD1. The CDR3 spans 15 residues. The V and J ends lost 2 bases and 1 base, in that order; junction bases with no gene match: 7. The germline V gene encodes CDR1 GTSNPN and CDR2 SVGIG (reference sequence). DNA of the CDR3: TGTGCCTGGAGTCGAACGGGACAGTGGAACACTGAAGCTTTCTTT. Protein product: CAWSRTGQWNTEAFF.

The chain is built from TRBV6-5 and TRBJ1-1; D possibly corresponds to TRBD1 (5 bases). The CDR3 runs to 15 residues. Germline V CDR1 and CDR2: MNHEY, SVGAGI. V lost 4 bases, J lost 1 base, and 13 bases lay in between. CDR3 amino acids: CASSSHGGANTEAFF. Here the CDR3 DNA reads TGTGCCAGCAGTTCACACGGGGGAGCGAACACTGAAGCTTTCTTT.

This clone has more than one count but fewer than ten. Here the CDR3 reads CSVGTGIYGYTF. DNA for the CDR3: TGCAGCGTTGGGACAGGGATCTATGGCTACACCTTC. This sequence joins TRBV29-1 and TRBJ1-2, with TRBD1 identical over 8 bases. V was clipped by 4 bases and J by 4 bases; unmatched bases: 2. This CDR3 comprises 12 residues. Per the germline V gene, CDR1 is SQVTM and CDR2 is ANQGSEA. The full variable domain, its missing parts supplied by reference TRBV29-1 and TRBJ1-2, is SAVISQKPSRDICQRGTSLTIQCQVDSQVTMMFWYRQQPGQSLTLIATANQGSEATYESGFVIDKFPISRPNLTFSTLTVSNMSPEDSSIYLCSVGTGIYGYTFGSGTRLTVV.

The chain couples TRBV4-3 to TRBJ2-3, with D possibly matching TRBD1 (6 bases). The V end was cut by 4 bases, the J end by 6 bases, with 11 bases between. This CDR3 is 13 amino acids long. Per germline, CDR1 LGHNA and CDR2 YSLEER. CDR3 DNA sequence: TGCGCCAGCAGCCGAACAGGGACGGATACGCAGTATTTT. Its translation is CASSRTGTDTQYF.

This chain links TRBV28 with TRBJ2-7, with D perhaps matching TRBD2 (6 bases). V lost 8 bases, J lost 3 bases, and 11 bases lay in between. In germline, CDR1 is MDHEN, CDR2 SYDVKM. The CDR3 sequence is 12 residues long. CDR3 loop: CASGRLGYEQYF. Here the CDR3 DNA reads TGTGCCAGCGGGAGGTTAGGCTACGAGCAGTACTTC.

The chain combines TRBV12-3 or TRBV12-4 with TRBJ1-2; no clear D. The CDR3 length is 13 residues. Trimming stripped 3 bases from V and 0 bases from J, with 5 bases between. The CDR3 nucleotides read TGTGCCAGCAGTTTGAAATCTAACTATGGCTACACCTTC. This sequence encodes CASSLKSNYGYTF.

The V call is TRBV5-1, the J call TRBJ1-1; unclear D gene. Germline V gene lookup returns CDR1 SGHRS and CDR2 YFSETQ. CDR3 length: 12 residues. Between the trimmed V and J ends, which lost 4 bases and 1 base, there was a span of 5 bases. CDR3: CASSRGNTEAFF. The CDR3 DNA follows: TGCGCCAGCAGCCGGGGGAACACTGAAGCTTTCTTT.